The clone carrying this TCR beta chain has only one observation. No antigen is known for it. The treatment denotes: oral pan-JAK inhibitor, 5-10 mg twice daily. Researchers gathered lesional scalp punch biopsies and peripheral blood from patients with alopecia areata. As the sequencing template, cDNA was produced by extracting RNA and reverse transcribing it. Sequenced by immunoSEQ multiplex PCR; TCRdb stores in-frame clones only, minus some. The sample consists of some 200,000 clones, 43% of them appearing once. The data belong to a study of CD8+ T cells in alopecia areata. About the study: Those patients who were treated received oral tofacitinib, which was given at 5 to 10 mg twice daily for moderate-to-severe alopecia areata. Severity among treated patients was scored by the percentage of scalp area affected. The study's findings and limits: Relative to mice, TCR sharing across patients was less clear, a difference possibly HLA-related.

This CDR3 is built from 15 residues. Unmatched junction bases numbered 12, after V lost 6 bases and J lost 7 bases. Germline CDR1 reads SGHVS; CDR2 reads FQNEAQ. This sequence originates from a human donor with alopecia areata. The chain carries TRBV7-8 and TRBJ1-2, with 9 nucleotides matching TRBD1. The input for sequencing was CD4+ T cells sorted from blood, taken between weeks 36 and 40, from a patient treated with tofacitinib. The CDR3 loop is CASRTEQGAISGYTF. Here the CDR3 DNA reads TGTGCCAGCAGGACCGAACAGGGGGCTATTAGTGGCTACACCTTC.